The present entry profiles one TCR beta chain with its context. The antigen it recognizes is unknown. Base quality data are lacking; no much larger clone is found one base away. From the cysteine through the phenylalanine, the CDR3 covers 15 amino acids. Only the CDR3 DNA is retained, 45 bases long and in frame from the first base. CDR1 LNHDA and CDR2 SQIVND are derived from the germline V gene (reference sequence). V ends up 8 bases short and J 4 bases short, with an unmatched junction base count of 10. This entry is derived from a study of OX40 agonist ivuxolimab in advanced cancers. Concerning the study at large: Ivuxolimab was a fully human IgG2 agonistic monoclonal antibody targeting the costimulatory receptor OX40 (CD134). Intravenous ivuxolimab was administered to patients every 2 weeks at six dose levels: 0.01, 0.1, 0.3, 1.5, 3 and 10 mg/kg. Of the approximately 53 patients in dose escalation, some 19 had hepatocellular carcinoma, some 15 had melanoma, 9 had renal cell carcinoma and 9 had head and neck cancer. The dose-escalation cohort was almost 85% male with a mean age of approximately 59 years, ranging from roughly 23 to 79. Patients were allowed to have had prior anti-PD-1, anti-PD-L1 or anti-CTLA-4 therapy, and about 40% of the dose-escalation patients had been treated with checkpoint inhibitors. Partial responses occurred in three dose-escalation patients, of whom one had hepatocellular carcinoma and two had cutaneous melanoma. The purpose of peripheral TCRbeta sequencing was to test whether ivuxolimab changed TCR sequence diversity and led to clonal T-cell expansion. The paper covers the monotherapy dose-escalation part of the phase I ivuxolimab trial, which included N ≈ 52 patients. The research as a whole found: The antigen specificity of the peripheral T cells that underwent clonal expansion was not determined. Low levels of normalized T-cell clonal expansion were also seen in some nonresponding patients. At doses from 0.1 to 3.0 mg/kg, clonal expansion was seen in both CD4+ and CD8+ blood T cells between baseline and week 6. In partial responders in the 0.1-3.0 mg/kg groups, normalized peripheral clonal expansion was found to be among the lowest, especially among CD8+ T cells. After ivuxolimab, CD8+ T cells had more expanded clones than CD4+ T cells on average.

For sequencing of the TCRbeta CDR3 region, genomic DNA was extracted from the sorted cells. TCRbeta CDR3 regions were sequenced using the immunoSEQ Assay. TCRdb mirrors the immuneACCESS table, restricted to in-frame sequences. Some clones are absent from its copies; in checked studies, under half trace to an unresolved V gene, and the reason for the others is unknown. Here the sample has roughly 46,000 clones; about four fifths occur a single time. The top ten hold around 2% of the sample. The trial excluded patients who had a history of autoimmune disease or were on systemic immunosuppression. In every dose cohort, peripheral blood was drawn for TCR sequencing at baseline, cycle 4 day 1, and cycle 7 day 1. The samples were drawn from a first-in-human, open-label, multicenter phase I dose-escalation trial of ivuxolimab. Adults with locally advanced or metastatic melanoma, renal cell carcinoma, hepatocellular carcinoma or head and neck squamous cell carcinoma were enrolled in the trial. Before TCR sequencing, CD4+ and CD8+ T cells were separately sorted from peripheral blood.

The TCR sequence derives from an adult with an advanced solid tumor such as melanoma, head and neck, liver or kidney cancer. Sample: CD4+ or CD8+ T cells sorted from blood, taken in a trial of the OX40 agonist ivuxolimab. The receptor chain draws on TRBV19 and TRBJ1-3; 8 bases in between match TRBD1. The nucleotide sequence is TGTGCCAGTTCTACAGGGGGAGCATTCGGAAACACCATATATTTT. Translated, this is CASSTGGAFGNTIYF.